This TCR beta chain was sequenced for a study of OX40 agonist ivuxolimab in advanced cancers. Across the whole study: Treatment received earlier with anti-PD-1, anti-PD-L1 or anti-CTLA-4 agents was allowed, and over 35% had some.

On cycle 4 day 1 and cycle 7 day 1, as well as at baseline, blood was sampled. Only in-frame clones appear in the TCRdb table, and some are missing; sequencing was by immunoSEQ multiplex PCR. The table has around 99,000 clones, approximately 90% seen once. The input for sequencing was CD4+ or CD8+ T cells sorted from blood, taken in a trial of the OX40 agonist ivuxolimab. The sequence derives from an adult with an advanced solid tumor such as melanoma, head and neck, liver or kidney cancer.

CDR3 nucleotides: TGTGCCAGCAGCCCCTCGGGACAGGGAGAGACCCAGTACTTC. Protein product: CASSPSGQGETQYF. The rearrangement uses TRBV7-3 and TRBJ2-5; 9 positions match TRBD1. This CDR3 has 14 residues. The junction had 5 bases not matched to a gene; V was cut back by 5 bases and J by 4 bases. Germline lookup yields CDR1 SGHTA and CDR2 FQGTGA. The whole variable domain, remainder taken from reference TRBV7-3 and TRBJ2-5, is GAGVSQTPSNKVTEKGKYVELRCDPISGHTALYWYRQSLGQGPEFLIYFQGTGAADDSGLPNDRFFAVRPEGSVSTLKIQRTERGDSAVYLCASSPSGQGETQYFGPGTRLLVL.